Shown below are 8 T cell receptor beta chains from a single sample sequenced in a study of neurological immune-mediated disorders. TCRdb used MiXCR to reprocess the 5' RACE reads, holding one entry per CDR3 protein. This sample carries around 130,000 distinct CDR3 sequences, about 3.2% of them seen once, and the ten largest clones take 1% to 1.5%. The sequencing input was PBMCs. These receptors were obtained from a woman in her 30s with multiple sclerosis.

This clonotype was seen many times. The V and J genes are TRBV20-1 and TRBJ2-3, with 8 bases aligning to TRBD2. Germline V lookup: CDR1 DFQATT, CDR2 SNEGSKA (reference sequence). Losses at the gene ends were 3 bases for V and 6 bases for J; bases not matched to a gene: 5. The CDR3 covers 13 residues. The CDR3 reads CSASPGTRDTQYF. The CDR3 DNA reads TGCAGTGCTAGTCCAGGGACTAGGGATACGCAGTATTTT.

This clonotype came up many times. An end of the junction does not agree with germline; a read error may underlie this. The chain employs TRBV5-1 and TRBJ2-7; 7 bases fit TRBD1. This CDR3 has 13 residues. CDR1 and CDR2 from the germline V gene are SGHRS and YFSETQ. The CDR3 spells CASSLDRQGEQYF. The CDR3, as DNA: TGCGCCAGCAGTTTGGATCGACAGGGCGAGCAGTACTTC. The entire variable domain, with the rest obtained from reference TRBV5-1 and TRBJ2-7, is as follows: KAGVTQTPRYLIKTRGQQVTLSCSPISGHRSVSWYQQTPGQGLQFLFEYFSETQRNKGNFPGRFSGRQFSNSRSEMNVSTLELGDSALYLCASSLDRQGEQYFGPGTRLTVT.

In regard to this clonotype: Just one base apart from a much larger clone, this may be a read error. V usage is TRBV5-1 and J usage is TRBJ2-7; the D gene is possibly TRBD1 (5 bases). This CDR3 has 11 amino acids. The V gene lost 7 bases and the J gene lost 5 bases, with 10 bases spanning the gap. CDR1 and CDR2 from the germline V gene are SGHRS and YFSETQ. The CDR3 DNA reads as TGCGCCAGCGCACTGGGGCACGAGCAGTACTTC. The encoded protein is CASALGHEQYF.

This clonotype has a handful of counts. The genes are TRBV19 and TRBJ1-2; TRBD1 matches 9 bases. V lost 3 bases to trimming and J lost 2 bases; unmatched junction nucleotides: 10. Germline values: CDR1 LNHDA, CDR2 SQIVND (reference sequence). The CDR3 has 17 residues. The CDR3 is CASSMGQGSLLNYGYTF. CDR3 coding DNA: TGTGCCAGTAGTATGGGACAGGGATCGTTGCTCAACTATGGCTACACCTTC.

This clonotype has a count of ten or more. The chain recombines TRBV5-1 with TRBJ1-2; 11 nucleotides match TRBD1. Trimming at V came to 4 bases and at J to 4 bases, leaving 6 bases not matched to a gene. This CDR3 spans 15 amino acids. Looked up from germline, CDR1 is SGHRS and CDR2 is YFSETQ. The CDR3 reads CASSRTGQGGYGYTF. CDR3 bases: TGCGCCAGCAGCCGGACGGGACAGGGGGGCTATGGCTACACCTTC. Based on the CDR3 plus reference TRBV5-1 and TRBJ1-2, the full variable domain is KAGVTQTPRYLIKTRGQQVTLSCSPISGHRSVSWYQQTPGQGLQFLFEYFSETQRNKGNFPGRFSGRQFSNSRSEMNVSTLELGDSALYLCASSRTGQGGYGYTFGSGTRLTVV.

The genes are TRBV20-1 and TRBJ2-5; D might be TRBD1 or TRBD2, each matching 5 bases. The CDR3 is 12 amino acids. V was clipped by 2 bases and J by 5 bases, with 9 bases between them. Germline V CDR1 and CDR2: DFQATT, SNEGSKA (reference sequence). DNA of the CDR3: TGCAGTGCTAGACGGGACGTCGAGACCCAGTACTTC. It specifies CSARRDVETQYF.

The sample holds many counts of this clonotype. The genes are TRBV12-3 or TRBV12-4 and TRBJ2-3, with a tentative D call TRBD1 (7 bases). CDR3 length: 17 amino acids. V gave up 4 bases and J gave up 4 bases, with 21 bases separating them. The CDR3, as DNA: TGTGCCAGCAGTTCGCCCCCCGGAGGGGGCATCGCAGATACGCAGTATTTT. Translating gives CASSSPPGGGIADTQYF.

This clonotype has a count of ten or more. The V and J genes are TRBV20-1 and TRBJ1-5; 9 bases line up with TRBD1. The CDR3 has 16 residues. With V trimmed by 6 bases and J by 3 bases, 12 bases remained unmatched. Germline V lookup: CDR1 DFQATT, CDR2 SNEGSKA (reference sequence). The CDR3 sequence: CSAVRGTGFTNQPQHF. CDR3 DNA sequence: TGCAGTGCGGTACGCGGGACAGGGTTTACCAATCAGCCCCAGCATTTT.